One and the same sample provided the 28 T cell receptor beta chains below, sequenced in a study of breast tumors, draining lymph nodes, adjacent tissues. TCRdb called the multiplex PCR reads again in MiXCR, with one record for every CDR3 protein. Among roughly 17,000 distinct CDR3 sequences listed, roughly 64% were seen once. The sample comprised tumor-adjacent breast tissue. These TCRs come from a female donor with breast cancer. Some clones in this sample may be carry-over from other donors' samples.

The chain recombines TRBV15 with TRBJ1-4; TRBD1 matches 8 bases. The germline V gene has CDR1 LNHNV and CDR2 YYDKDF (reference sequence). V trimming: 9 bases; J trimming: 7 bases; junction bases outside the gene matches: 4. The CDR3 is 12 residues long. Here the CDR3 DNA reads TGTGCCACTCAACAGGGGGGTGAAAAACTGTTTTTT. Translated, it gives CATQQGGEKLFF.

This clonotype occurred many times. The chain joins TRBV6-2 or TRBV6-3 to TRBJ2-3; D perhaps matches TRBD1 (5 bases). V was pared by 2 bases and J by 8 bases, with 8 bases between. This CDR3 has 12 amino acids. Germline V gives CDR1 MNHEY, CDR2 SVGEGT. The CDR3 region is CASSYQGLTQYF. CDR3 sequence (DNA): TGTGCCAGCAGTTACCAGGGCCTTACGCAGTATTTT.

This clonotype rates as medium-sized. The chain joins TRBV3-1 to TRBJ2-7, with TRBD1 identical over 9 bases. CDR1 is LGHDT and CDR2 is YNNKEL in the germline V gene (reference sequence). The V gene end was trimmed by 4 bases and the J gene end by 3 bases; junction bases not matched to a gene: 1. The CDR3 runs to 13 residues. Written as DNA, the CDR3 is TGTGCCAGCAGCCGGGGACAGGGCTACGAGCAGTACGTC. Protein: CASSRGQGYEQYV.

This clonotype came up once. A junction end diverges from the germline sequence, so it may reflect a read error. The V gene is TRBV20-1, the J gene TRBJ1-4, with D perhaps TRBD1 (6 bases). The germline V gene encodes CDR1 DFQATT and CDR2 SNEGSKA (reference sequence). This CDR3 contains 12 residues. In DNA, the CDR3 is TGCAGTGCTAAGGGAATCGCCGACAGGACCGCTTTT. The encoded protein is CSAKGIADRTAF.

The V and J genes are TRBV5-1 and TRBJ1-5; D remains unclear. Germline V gene data show CDR1 as SGHRS and CDR2 as YFSETQ. This CDR3 is built from 13 residues. V was trimmed by 1 base and J by 6 bases, leaving 8 bases between them. This CDR3 reads CASSLTTGQPQHF. The CDR3 DNA reads as TGCGCCAGCAGCTTGACAACCGGTCAGCCCCAGCATTTT.

The V and J genes are TRBV2 and TRBJ1-6; D is unresolved. The germline gives CDR1 SNHLY, CDR2 FYNNEI. V dropped 4 bases and J dropped 4 bases, with 11 bases sitting between them. The CDR3 consists of 15 residues. The CDR3 spells CASSAGSNYNSPLHF. The CDR3 DNA follows: TGTGCCAGCAGTGCGGGGTCAAATTATAATTCACCCCTCCACTTT.

The rearrangement uses TRBV19 and TRBJ1-6, with D hard to call. Germline V CDR1 and CDR2: LNHDA, SQIVND (reference sequence). V was pared by 3 bases and J by 19 bases, with 31 bases between. The CDR3 has 17 residues. This CDR3 is CASSIIDGSSCNSPPHF. CDR3 bases: TGTGCCAGTAGTATCATTGACGGGAGCTCCTGTAATTCACCCCCTCACTTT. The full variable domain, completed using reference TRBV19 and TRBJ1-6, is DGGITQSPKYLFRKEGQNVTLSCEQNLNHDAMYWYRQDPGQGLRLIYYSQIVNDFQKGDIAEGYSVSREKKESFPLTVTSAQKNPTAFYLCASSIIDGSSCNSPPHFGNGTRLTVT.

This clonotype was detected many times. V usage is TRBV5-4 and J usage is TRBJ2-3, with D possibly called TRBD1 or TRBD2 (5 bases each). V lost 0 bases to trimming and J lost 4 bases, with 12 bases between them. The CDR3 is made up of 15 amino acids. Germline V gene lookup returns CDR1 SGHNT and CDR2 YYREEE (reference sequence). The CDR3 sequence is CASSLGGAGADTQYF. Here the CDR3 DNA reads TGTGCCAGCAGCTTGGGAGGGGCCGGGGCAGATACGCAGTATTTT.

This clonotype rates as medium-sized. The chain links TRBV4-3 to TRBJ2-5, with 9 bases matching TRBD2. Trimming at V came to 1 base and at J to 5 bases, leaving 5 bases not matched to a gene. The CDR3 is 15 residues long. Per the germline V gene, CDR1 is LGHNA and CDR2 is YSLEER. As DNA, the CDR3 is TGCGCCAGCAGCCAAGGTCAGCGGGGGGCGGAGACCCAGTACTTC. This translates into CASSQGQRGAETQYF.

The chain has TRBV7-3 and TRBJ1-3, with D possibly TRBD1 on 5 matching bases. Trimming stripped 3 bases from V and 0 bases from J, with 9 bases between. The V gene's germline CDR1 is SGHTA and CDR2 FQGTGA. CDR3 length: 15 amino acids. The CDR3 coding sequence is TGTGCCAGCAGCTTCGGGGGGGTCTCTGGAAACACCATATATTTT. Residues: CASSFGGVSGNTIYF.

This clonotype came up many times. The J gene is TRBJ2-1, the V gene TRBV11-2, with D hard to call. In germline, CDR1 is SGHAT, CDR2 FQNNGV. This CDR3 is built from 12 residues. Trimming removed 5 bases from V and 5 bases from J, with 7 bases in between. The CDR3 coding sequence is TGTGCCAGCAGCCACCCCAACAATGAGCAGTTCTTC. The encoded protein is CASSHPNNEQFF.

This chain joins TRBV7-9 and TRBJ2-3; TRBD2 aligns across 13 bases. This CDR3 spans 16 amino acids. The ends lost 8 bases at V and 4 bases at J; junction bases unmatched: 9. The germline V gene has CDR1 SEHNR and CDR2 FQNEAQ (reference sequence). In DNA form, the CDR3 reads TGTGCCAGCGGATCCGACACTAGCGGGAGGGCAGATACGCAGTATTTT. Protein: CASGSDTSGRADTQYF.

The sample holds many counts of this clonotype. The chain has TRBV7-9 and TRBJ1-1, with no clear D. The germline V gene has CDR1 SEHNR and CDR2 FQNEAQ (reference sequence). The germline V and J ends were trimmed by 4 bases and 0 bases, with 12 bases remaining between them. The CDR3 is 15 amino acids. The CDR3 reads CASSSPTTMNTEAFF. DNA for the CDR3: TGTGCCAGCAGCTCTCCGACCACAATGAACACTGAAGCTTTCTTT.

By its share, this clonotype is medium-sized. The chain combines TRBV20-1 with TRBJ1-2, with 11 bases identical to TRBD1. The J segment lost 5 bases and the V segment lost 3 bases, leaving 8 bases of the junction unmatched. Germline CDR1 is DFQATT and CDR2 is SNEGSKA (reference sequence). The CDR3 is 15 amino acids. The CDR3 DNA is TGCAGTGCTAGGATCACCGGGACAGGGGGGTATGGCTACACCTTC. This gives the protein CSARITGTGGYGYTF.

This clonotype appeared many times. The chain links TRBV5-6 to TRBJ1-2; no clear D. Looked up from germline, CDR1 is SGHDT and CDR2 is YYEEEE. The CDR3 spans 14 residues. V shed 0 bases and J shed 3 bases, with 9 bases lying between them. The CDR3 here is CASSLEGTYYGYTF. DNA of the CDR3: TGTGCCAGCAGCTTGGAGGGCACTTACTATGGCTACACCTTC.

Relative to its sample, this clonotype is medium-sized (0.01 to 0.1%). J is TRBJ1-3 and V is TRBV19; D is ambiguous. Germline CDR1 LNHDA, CDR2 SQIVND (reference sequence). The V and J ends lost 8 bases and 0 bases respectively, with 14 bases between them. The CDR3 sequence is 15 residues long. CDR3 loop: CASAVPASSGNTIYF. The CDR3 DNA reads as TGTGCCAGTGCGGTCCCAGCCAGCTCTGGAAACACCATATATTTT. The full variable domain, in which reference TRBV19 and TRBJ1-3 provide the parts outside the CDR3, is DGGITQSPKYLFRKEGQNVTLSCEQNLNHDAMYWYRQDPGQGLRLIYYSQIVNDFQKGDIAEGYSVSREKKESFPLTVTSAQKNPTAFYLCASAVPASSGNTIYFGEGSWLTVV.

By sample fraction, this clonotype is medium-sized. This chain uses TRBV19 with TRBJ1-6, with D hard to call. This CDR3 spans 15 amino acids. The germline V and J ends were trimmed by 5 bases and 9 bases, with 17 bases remaining between them. The germline CDR1 and CDR2 sequences are LNHDA and SQIVND (reference sequence). The CDR3 loop is CASSLVAGEGSPLHF. CDR3 DNA sequence: TGTGCCAGTAGTCTCGTGGCCGGGGAGGGTTCACCCCTCCACTTT. The full variable domain, its missing parts supplied by reference TRBV19 and TRBJ1-6, is DGGITQSPKYLFRKEGQNVTLSCEQNLNHDAMYWYRQDPGQGLRLIYYSQIVNDFQKGDIAEGYSVSREKKESFPLTVTSAQKNPTAFYLCASSLVAGEGSPLHFGNGTRLTVT.

The V gene is TRBV5-1, the J gene TRBJ2-3; 8 bases fit TRBD2. The CDR3 has 17 amino acids. Per the germline V gene, CDR1 is SGHRS and CDR2 is YFSETQ. The ends lost 3 bases at V and 6 bases at J; junction bases unmatched: 15. The CDR3 DNA follows: TGCGCCAGCAGCTCCCTCCCGCTAGCGGGCGCCCAGGATACGCAGTATTTT. The encoded protein is CASSSLPLAGAQDTQYF.

The CDR3 bases are TGTGCCAGCAGCAAGGCGGGACTCTATAATTCACCCCTCCACTTT. Translation: CASSKAGLYNSPLHF. The chain couples TRBV9 to TRBJ1-6, with D possibly being TRBD1 (5 bases). This CDR3 has 15 amino acids. Per the germline V gene, CDR1 is SGDLS and CDR2 is YYNGEE. V was cut by 4 bases and J by 3 bases, with 11 bases left in between. Using reference TRBV9 and TRBJ1-6 for the parts outside the CDR3, the full variable domain is DSGVTQTPKHLITATGQRVTLRCSPRSGDLSVYWYQQSLDQGLQFLIQYYNGEERAKGNILERFSAQQFPDLHSELNLSSLELGDSALYFCASSKAGLYNSPLHFGNGTRLTVT.

At least ten counts were recorded for this clonotype. This chain joins TRBV10-3 and TRBJ2-5; D might be TRBD1 (6 bases). CDR3 length: 11 amino acids. Germline V gene data show CDR1 as ENHRY and CDR2 as SYGVKD. V gave up 6 bases and J gave up 5 bases, with 7 bases separating them. The CDR3 coding sequence is TGTGCCATCAGCGACAGGGAGACCCAGTACTTC. Its protein is CAISDRETQYF.

This clonotype was detected many times. This could be a read error, since a much larger clone is one nucleotide away. The V and J genes are TRBV6-1 and TRBJ2-3; no clear D. This CDR3 spans 15 amino acids. CDR1 MNHNS and CDR2 SASEGT come from the germline V gene. The germline V and J ends were trimmed by 7 bases and 1 base, with 15 bases remaining between them. The CDR3: CASMLQPFGTDTQYF. The CDR3 nucleotides are TGTGCCAGCATGCTACAGCCCTTTGGCACAGATACGCAGTATTTT.

Sample share makes this clonotype medium-sized. V and J are TRBV2 and TRBJ1-5; the match to TRBD1 covers 7 bases. In germline, CDR1 is SNHLY, CDR2 FYNNEI. The CDR3 spans 13 residues. The J segment lost 7 bases and the V segment lost 5 bases, leaving 5 bases of the junction unmatched. CDR3 bases: TGTGCCAGCAGTACAGGGGTAAGACAGCCCCAGCATTTT. Protein product: CASSTGVRQPQHF.

The sample holds a few counts of this clonotype. The chain joins TRBV29-1 to TRBJ1-2; TRBD1 might be the D (5 bases). In germline, CDR1 is SQVTM, CDR2 ANQGSEA. CDR3 size: 12 residues. V was pared by 4 bases and J by 4 bases, with 10 bases between. CDR3 nucleotides: TGCAGCGTTGGAGGGGACTTCTATGGCTACACCTTC. Translation: CSVGGDFYGYTF.

This clonotype was recorded a few times. A much larger clone lies a single base off, so this may be a read error. This chain uses TRBV12-3 or TRBV12-4 with TRBJ2-1; TRBD2 matches 9 bases. The CDR3 length is 18 residues. Losses at the gene ends were 1 base for V and 9 bases for J; bases not matched to a gene: 16. The DNA of the CDR3 is TGTGCCAGCAGTTTAGTGACCCGGACTGGCGGGGGGGTAAGTGAGCAGTTCTTC. This encodes CASSLVTRTGGGVSEQFF.

The J gene is TRBJ1-5, the V gene TRBV12-3 or TRBV12-4, with D perhaps matching TRBD1 (6 bases). Between the trimmed V and J ends, which lost 5 bases and 2 bases, there was a span of 13 bases. CDR3 length: 15 residues. The DNA for the CDR3 is TGTGCCAGCAGTCCCCCGGGGGCGGGCAATCAGCCCCAGCATTTT. It codes for CASSPPGAGNQPQHF.

This clonotype was recorded at least ten times. This may be a read error: a much more frequent sequence differs by one nucleotide. The V gene is TRBV20-1, the J gene TRBJ2-5, with 8 positions matching TRBD2. Germline CDR1 reads DFQATT; CDR2 reads SNEGSKA (reference sequence). The CDR3 totals 14 residues. CDR3: CSARRERGQATQYF. The CDR3 nucleotides are TGCAGTGCTAGAAGGGAGCGGGGGCAAGCGACCCAGTACTTC.

This clonotype is medium-sized within its sample. The chain recombines TRBV9 with TRBJ1-2; 7 positions agree with TRBD1. CDR1 SGDLS and CDR2 YYNGEE come from the germline V gene. V shed 3 bases and J 4 bases; nucleotides not matched to a gene: 3. This CDR3 has 13 residues. CDR3 bases: TGTGCCAGCAGCGGCCGGGACAGCTATGGCTACACCTTC. This sequence encodes CASSGRDSYGYTF.

This rearrangement joins TRBV2 to TRBJ2-7; possibly TRBD2 for D (6 bases). The germline V gene encodes CDR1 SNHLY and CDR2 FYNNEI. Trimming took off 8 bases at V and 4 bases at J, with 9 bases between the two ends. There are 11 residues in the CDR3. The CDR3 DNA reads TGTGCCAGCGGGAGGCCGTACGAGCAGTACTTC. This codes for CASGRPYEQYF.